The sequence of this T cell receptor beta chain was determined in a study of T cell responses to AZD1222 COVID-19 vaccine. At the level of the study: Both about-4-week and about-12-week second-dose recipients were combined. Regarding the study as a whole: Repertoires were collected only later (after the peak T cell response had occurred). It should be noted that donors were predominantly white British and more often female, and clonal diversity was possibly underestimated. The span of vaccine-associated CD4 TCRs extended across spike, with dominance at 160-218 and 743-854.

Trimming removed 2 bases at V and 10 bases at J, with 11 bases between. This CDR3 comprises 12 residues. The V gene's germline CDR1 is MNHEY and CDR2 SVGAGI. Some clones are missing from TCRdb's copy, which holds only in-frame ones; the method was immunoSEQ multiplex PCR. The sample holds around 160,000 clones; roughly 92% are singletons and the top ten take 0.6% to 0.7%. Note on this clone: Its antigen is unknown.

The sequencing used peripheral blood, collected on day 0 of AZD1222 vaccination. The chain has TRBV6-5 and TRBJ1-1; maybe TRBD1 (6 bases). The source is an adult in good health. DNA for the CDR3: TGTGCCAGCAGTTACGCCCAGGGGAGAGCTTTCTTT. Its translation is CASSYAQGRAFF.